One T cell receptor (beta chain) is described in this entry. The antigen remains undetermined. PCR employed 60 Vbeta and 13 Jbeta primers. Assay: immunoSEQ multiplex PCR; the TCRdb copy retains only in-frame clones and omits some. The data hold about 120,000 clones, with 81% observed a single time. This specimen comes from a study of cytomegalovirus exposure and HLA in healthy donors. Findings and limits, study-wide: The authors confirmed in vitro that a few CMV-associated chains were specific for CMV antigens.

The clonotype was recovered from a woman in her forties in good health and CMV-seronegative. The specimen sequenced was PBMCs.

The CDR3 region has the DNA TGTGCCAGCAGTTGGACAGGGGCCGAGCAGTACTTC. This gives the protein CASSWTGAEQYF. The J gene is TRBJ2-5, the V gene TRBV27; 9 nucleotides align to TRBD1. The DNA end is a closer match to TRBJ2-7, so the J assignment may be wrong. The CDR3 covers 12 residues. Germline V gene lookup returns CDR1 MNHEY and CDR2 SMNVEV (reference sequence).